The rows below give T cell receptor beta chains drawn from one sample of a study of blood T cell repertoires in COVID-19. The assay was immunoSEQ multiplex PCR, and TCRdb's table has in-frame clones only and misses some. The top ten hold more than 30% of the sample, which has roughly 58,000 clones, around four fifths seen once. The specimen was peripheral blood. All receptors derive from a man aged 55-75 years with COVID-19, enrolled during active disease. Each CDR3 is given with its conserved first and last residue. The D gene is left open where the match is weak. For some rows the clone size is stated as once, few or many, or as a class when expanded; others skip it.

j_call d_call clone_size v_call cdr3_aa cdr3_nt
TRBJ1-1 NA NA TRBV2 CASRGTSGVITEAFF TGTGCCAGCAGGGGAACGTCGGGGGTTATCACTGAAGCTTTCTTT
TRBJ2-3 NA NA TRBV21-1 CASSPTRQGPDTQYF TGTGCCAGCAGCCCAACTCGACAGGGCCCAGATACGCAGTATTTT
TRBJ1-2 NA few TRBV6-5 CASSYSTGGNYGYTF TGTGCCAGCAGTTACTCGACAGGAGGAAACTATGGCTACACCTTC
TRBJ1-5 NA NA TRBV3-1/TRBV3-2 CASSQAGIVQPQHF TGTGCCAGCAGCCAAGCAGGGATTGTTCAGCCCCAGCATTTT
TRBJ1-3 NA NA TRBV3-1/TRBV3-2 CASSPQTGSAGNTIYF TGTGCCAGCAGTCCCCAGACAGGAAGTGCTGGAAACACCATATATTTT
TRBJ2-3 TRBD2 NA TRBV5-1 CASSRNSGGSGTDTQYF TGCGCCAGCAGCAGAAACAGCGGGGGCTCGGGCACAGATACGCAGTATTTT
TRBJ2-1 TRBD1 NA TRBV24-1 CATSDPGQGDGEQFF TGTGCCACCAGTGATCCGGGACAGGGGGATGGGGAGCAGTTCTTC
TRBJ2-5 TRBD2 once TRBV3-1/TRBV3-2 CASSHRLAGGPGETQYF TGTGCCAGCAGCCACCGACTAGCGGGAGGGCCGGGGGAGACCCAGTACTTC
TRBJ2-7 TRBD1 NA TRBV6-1 CASSDPGQGRFEQYF TGTGCCAGCAGTGACCCGGGACAGGGCCGCTTTGAGCAGTACTTC
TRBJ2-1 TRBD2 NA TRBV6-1 CASSVLLAGAYNEQFF TGTGCCAGCAGTGTACTACTAGCGGGGGCCTACAATGAGCAGTTCTTC
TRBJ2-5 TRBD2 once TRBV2 CASFSGLAGGETQYF TGTGCCAGCTTCTCGGGGCTAGCGGGAGGAGAGACCCAGTACTTC
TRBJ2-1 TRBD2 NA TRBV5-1 CASSPQAGRSYNEQFF TGCGCCAGCAGCCCGCAAGCGGGGCGCTCCTACAATGAGCAGTTCTTC
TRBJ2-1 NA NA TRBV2 CASRPGTQVLEQFF TGTGCCAGCAGGCCCGGGACACAAGTATTGGAGCAGTTCTTC
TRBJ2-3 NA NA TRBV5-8 CASSLGGANTDTQYF TGTGCCAGCAGCTTGGGGGGCGCGAACACAGATACGCAGTATTTT
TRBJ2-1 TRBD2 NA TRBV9 CASSVGGRAPDEQFF TGTGCCAGCAGCGTGGGCGGGAGGGCCCCGGATGAGCAGTTCTTC
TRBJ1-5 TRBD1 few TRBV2 CASSESRDSNQPQHF TGTGCCAGCAGTGAGAGCAGGGACAGTAATCAGCCCCAGCATTTT
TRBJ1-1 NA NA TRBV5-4 CASSNSARGTEAFF TGTGCCAGCAGCAATTCGGCTCGGGGTACTGAAGCTTTCTTT
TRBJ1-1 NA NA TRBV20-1 CSARAETEAFF TGCAGTGCGCGGGCGGAGACTGAAGCTTTCTTT
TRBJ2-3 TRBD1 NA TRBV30 CAWSLGQGASTDTQYF TGTGCCTGGAGTTTGGGACAGGGAGCTAGCACAGATACGCAGTATTTT
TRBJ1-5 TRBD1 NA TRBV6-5 CASSTGAPQPQHF TGTGCCAGCAGCACAGGGGCCCCTCAGCCCCAGCATTTT
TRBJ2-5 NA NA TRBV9 CASSEGQTSFQETQYF TGTGCCAGCAGCGAAGGACAGACAAGCTTCCAAGAGACCCAGTACTTC
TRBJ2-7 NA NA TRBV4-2 CASSQVGAGDEQYF TGTGCCAGCAGCCAAGTTGGGGCAGGGGACGAGCAGTACTTC
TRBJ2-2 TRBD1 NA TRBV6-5 CASNRDRFTGELFF TGTGCCAGCAACAGGGACAGATTCACCGGGGAGCTGTTTTTT
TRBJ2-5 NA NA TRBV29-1 CSVVVREETQYF TGCAGCGTTGTAGTCAGGGAAGAGACCCAGTACTTC
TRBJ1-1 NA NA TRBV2 CASFASNGGNTEAFF TGTGCCAGCTTTGCTAGCAACGGGGGGAACACTGAAGCTTTCTTT
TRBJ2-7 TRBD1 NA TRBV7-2 CASSSGQGQEQYF TGTGCCAGCAGCTCTGGACAGGGTCAAGAGCAGTACTTC
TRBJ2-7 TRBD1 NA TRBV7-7 CASSLPRTGIYEQYF TGTGCTAGCAGCCTTCCCAGGACAGGGATCTACGAGCAGTACTTC
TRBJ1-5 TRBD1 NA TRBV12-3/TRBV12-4 CASLTGSQPQHF TGTGCCAGTCTGACAGGGAGTCAGCCCCAGCATTTT
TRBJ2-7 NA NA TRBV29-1 CSGGTNNEQYF TGCAGTGGCGGAACGAACAACGAGCAGTACTTC
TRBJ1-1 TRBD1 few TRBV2 CASRGQGRNTEAFF TGTGCCAGCAGAGGACAGGGGCGGAACACTGAAGCTTTCTTT
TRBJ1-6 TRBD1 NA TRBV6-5 CASRPGQNNSPLHF TGTGCCAGCAGACCGGGACAGAATAATTCACCCCTCCACTTT
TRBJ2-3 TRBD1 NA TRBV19 CASSAGQGVSTDTQYF TGTGCCAGTAGTGCGGGACAGGGGGTTAGCACAGATACGCAGTATTTT
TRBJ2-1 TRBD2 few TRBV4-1 CASSQSTSGTYNEQFF TGCGCCAGCAGCCAATCGACTAGCGGGACCTACAATGAGCAGTTCTTC
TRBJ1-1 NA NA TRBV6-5 CASREVPVLEAFF TGTGCCAGCAGGGAGGTCCCAGTCCTTGAAGCTTTCTTT
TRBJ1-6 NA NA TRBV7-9 CASSHAGTDNSPLHF TGTGCCAGCAGCCATGCCGGGACTGATAATTCACCCCTCCACTTT
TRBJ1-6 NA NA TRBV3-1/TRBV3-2 CASSQGNRLGTPLHF TGTGCCAGCAGCCAAGGTAACAGGTTGGGGACACCCCTCCACTTT
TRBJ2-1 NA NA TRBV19 CASSTTGNLYNEQFF TGTGCCAGTAGTACGACAGGAAACTTATACAATGAGCAGTTCTTC
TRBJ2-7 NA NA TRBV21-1 CASSKAQGRLHYEQYF TGTGCCAGCAGCAAAGCACAGGGAAGGTTGCACTACGAGCAGTACTTC
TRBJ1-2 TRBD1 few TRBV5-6 CASSLDNRGREYGYTF TGTGCCAGCAGCTTGGACAACAGGGGGCGCGAGTATGGCTACACCTTC
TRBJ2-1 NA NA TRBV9 CASSAQGVSNEQFF TGTGCCAGCAGCGCACAGGGTGTCAGCAATGAGCAGTTCTTC
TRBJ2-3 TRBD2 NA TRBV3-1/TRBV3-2 CASSPTSGGATTDTQYF TGTGCCAGCAGCCCAACTAGCGGGGGGGCTACCACAGATACGCAGTATTTT
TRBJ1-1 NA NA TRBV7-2 CASSLFQGGNTEAFF TGTGCCAGCAGCTTATTCCAGGGAGGGAACACTGAAGCTTTCTTT
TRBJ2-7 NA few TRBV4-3 CASSPNAGSSYEQYF TGCGCCAGCAGCCCTAACGCCGGGTCCTCCTACGAGCAGTACTTC
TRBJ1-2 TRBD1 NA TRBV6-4 CASSPPGQPNYGYTF TGTGCCAGCAGCCCCCCGGGACAGCCAAACTATGGCTACACCTTC
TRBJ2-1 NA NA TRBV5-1 CASSFQGPYNEQFF TGCGCCAGCAGCTTTCAGGGCCCGTACAATGAGCAGTTCTTC
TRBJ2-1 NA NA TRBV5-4 CASSLAMIAAYNEQFF TGTGCCAGCAGCTTGGCCATGATAGCGGCATACAATGAGCAGTTCTTC
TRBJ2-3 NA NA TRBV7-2 CASSLETQGTDTQYF TGTGCCAGCAGCTTAGAGACACAAGGCACAGATACGCAGTATTTT
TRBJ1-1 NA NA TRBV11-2 CASSSQRGLNTEAFF TGTGCCAGCAGCTCTCAGCGGGGGCTGAACACTGAAGCTTTCTTT
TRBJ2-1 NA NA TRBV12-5 CASGLALGRTPRYNEQFF TGTGCTAGTGGTTTGGCCCTAGGAAGGACTCCGAGATACAATGAGCAGTTCTTC
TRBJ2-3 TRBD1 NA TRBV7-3 CASSSTGLSTDTQYF TGTGCCAGCAGCTCGACAGGGCTTAGCACAGATACGCAGTATTTT
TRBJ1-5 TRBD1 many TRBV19 CASSTATGGRGQPQHF TGTGCCAGTAGTACGGCGACAGGGGGCAGGGGGCAGCCCCAGCATTTT
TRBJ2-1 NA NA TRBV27 CASSFRGRMDNEQFF TGTGCCAGCAGTTTTCGGGGGAGGATGGACAATGAGCAGTTCTTC
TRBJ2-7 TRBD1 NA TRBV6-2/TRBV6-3 CASSTTFGDSSYEQYF TGTGCCAGCAGCACAACCTTTGGGGACAGCTCCTACGAGCAGTACTTC
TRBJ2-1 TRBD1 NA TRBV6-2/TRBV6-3 CASSYSGTGPTLGQFF TGTGCCAGCAGTTACTCTGGGACAGGGCCGACTCTCGGGCAGTTCTTC
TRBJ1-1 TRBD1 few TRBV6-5 CASRTTGITEAFF TGTGCCAGCAGGACGACAGGGATTACTGAAGCTTTCTTT
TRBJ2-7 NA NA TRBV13 CASRFGRGSYEQYF TGTGCCAGCCGGTTTGGACGGGGATCCTACGAGCAGTACTTC
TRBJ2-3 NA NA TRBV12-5 CASGSPGLTDTQYF TGTGCTAGTGGTTCCCCAGGGTTGACAGATACGCAGTATTTT
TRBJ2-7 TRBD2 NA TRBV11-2 CASSLGLVSSYEQYF TGTGCCAGCAGCCTCGGACTAGTTAGCTCCTACGAGCAGTACTTC